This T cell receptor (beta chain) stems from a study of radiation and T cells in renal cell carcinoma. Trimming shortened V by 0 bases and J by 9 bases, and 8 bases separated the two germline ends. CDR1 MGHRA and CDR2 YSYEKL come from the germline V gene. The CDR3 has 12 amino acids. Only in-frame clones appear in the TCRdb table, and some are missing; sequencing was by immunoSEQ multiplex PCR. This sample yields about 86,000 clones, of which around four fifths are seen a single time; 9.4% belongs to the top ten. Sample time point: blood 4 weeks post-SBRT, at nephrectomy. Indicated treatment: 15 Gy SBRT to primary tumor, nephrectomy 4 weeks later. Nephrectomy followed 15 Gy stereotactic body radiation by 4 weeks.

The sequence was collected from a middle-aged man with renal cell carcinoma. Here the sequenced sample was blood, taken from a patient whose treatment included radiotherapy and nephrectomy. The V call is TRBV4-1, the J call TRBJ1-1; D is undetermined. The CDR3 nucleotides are TGCGCCAGCAGCCAAGAGGGAGTTAAAGCTTTCTTT. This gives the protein CASSQEGVKAFF.